The sequence of this T cell receptor (beta chain) was determined in a study of control samples from healthy donors and cancer patients. The assay was immunoSEQ multiplex PCR, and TCRdb's table has in-frame clones only and misses some. This table holds about 94,000 clones, 90% found once. V lost 2 bases and J lost 0, with 11 bases in between. CDR1 and CDR2 (germline): GTSNPN, SVGIG (reference sequence). The CDR3 is 16 residues long. This rearrangement joins TRBV30 to TRBJ2-6, with TRBD1 as a possible D gene (6 bases). This TCR was recovered from a woman under 30 in good health. Sequenced: blood. As DNA, the CDR3 is TGTGCCTGGAGTCTTACGGACAGCTCTGGGGCCAACGTCCTGACTTTC. Translated: CAWSLTDSSGANVLTF. Supplemented by reference TRBV30 and TRBJ2-6, the full variable domain reads SQTIHQWPATLVQPVGSPLSLECTVEGTSNPNLYWYRQAAGRGLQLLFYSVGIGQISSEVPQNLSASRPQDRQFILSSKKLLLSDSGFYLCAWSLTDSSGANVLTFGAGSRLTVL.